This T cell receptor beta chain was documented in a study of post-analysis software for immune sequencing data. Details on this clonotype: The target antigen is unknown.

V shed 2 bases and J 8 bases; nucleotides not matched to a gene: 12. CDR1 MGHDK and CDR2 SYGVNS come from the germline V gene. The CDR3 length is 16 residues. Sequencing libraries made from TCR beta cDNA carried unique molecular identifiers. When roughly 0.9 to 10 million T cells were used, they gave hundreds of thousands of cDNA molecules. MiXCR, run by TCRdb on the PCR reads, gives a single entry per CDR3 protein. The sample includes a few hundred thousand distinct CDR3 sequences, 30% to 45% of them seen just once. Findings of the study overall: Same-batch preparations were strongly co-clustered by F measure. In patients, about 5 TRBV segments were more frequent than in controls, with TRBV5-6, TRBV5-1 and TRBV20-1 among them. Multiple sclerosis patients showed significantly lower normalized Chao1 diversity than controls did.

Sequencing was performed on blood. The genes are TRBV25-1 and TRBJ2-1, with 7 bases lining up with TRBD2. The origin of this receptor is a girl aged 5-17 years with multiple sclerosis. DNA for the CDR3: TGTGCCAGCAGTGAAACCCTAGCGGCAAGGGTGGATGAGCAGTTCTTC. It encodes CASSETLAARVDEQFF.